This T cell receptor beta chain was identified in a study of CD8 T cells in Susac syndrome. General study results and limits: The study conceded that its TCR sequencing and HLA analysis involved relatively few individuals.

A quantity of roughly 0.5 to 1 ug RNA underwent reverse transcription using random hexamers. Across 54 Vbeta and 13 Jbeta, TCR beta CDR3 was amplified with immunoSEQ multiplex PCR. TCRdb reanalysed the immunoSEQ multiplex PCR reads using MiXCR and keeps one entry per CDR3 protein. The top ten clones hold approximately 0.2% of a sample with hundreds of thousands of distinct CDR3 sequences, almost 85% of them seen once. About this clonotype itself: Its antigen is unknown.

CD8+ and CD4+ T cells circulating in blood were sequenced for TCR beta. Bulk CD8+ and CD4+ cells came from magnetic negative isolation; CD8+ TEMRA by FACS. The CDR3 is made up of 14 amino acids. Germline lookup yields CDR1 LNHDA and CDR2 SQIVND (reference sequence). The V end was cut by 3 bases, the J end by 3 bases, with 8 bases between. Sequenced material: CD8+ T cells from PBMCs. The chain has TRBV19 and TRBJ2-2; D remains ambiguous. The source of this sequence is a human donor with multiple sclerosis. This chain's CDR3 is CASSIPGYTGELFF. For the CDR3, the DNA is TGTGCCAGTAGTATTCCGGGCTACACCGGGGAGCTGTTTTTT.